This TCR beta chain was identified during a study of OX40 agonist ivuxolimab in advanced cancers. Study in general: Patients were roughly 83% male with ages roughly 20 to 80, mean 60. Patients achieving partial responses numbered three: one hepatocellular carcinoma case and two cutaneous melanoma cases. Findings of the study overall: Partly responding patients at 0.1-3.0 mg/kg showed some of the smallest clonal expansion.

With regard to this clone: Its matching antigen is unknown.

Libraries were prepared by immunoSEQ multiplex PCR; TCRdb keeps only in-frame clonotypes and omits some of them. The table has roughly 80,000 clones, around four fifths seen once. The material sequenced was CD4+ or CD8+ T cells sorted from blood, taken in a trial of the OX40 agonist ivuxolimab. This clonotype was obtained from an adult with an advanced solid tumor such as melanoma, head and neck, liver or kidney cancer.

The CDR3 nucleotides read TGTGCCAGCAGTTTATTCGGAGCCAAAAACATTCAGTACTTC. Protein: CASSLFGAKNIQYF. V and J are TRBV28 and TRBJ2-4; D is uncertain. Germline CDR1 is MDHEN and CDR2 is SYDVKM. V lost 1 base, J lost 0 bases, and 4 bases lay in between. The CDR3 consists of 14 residues.